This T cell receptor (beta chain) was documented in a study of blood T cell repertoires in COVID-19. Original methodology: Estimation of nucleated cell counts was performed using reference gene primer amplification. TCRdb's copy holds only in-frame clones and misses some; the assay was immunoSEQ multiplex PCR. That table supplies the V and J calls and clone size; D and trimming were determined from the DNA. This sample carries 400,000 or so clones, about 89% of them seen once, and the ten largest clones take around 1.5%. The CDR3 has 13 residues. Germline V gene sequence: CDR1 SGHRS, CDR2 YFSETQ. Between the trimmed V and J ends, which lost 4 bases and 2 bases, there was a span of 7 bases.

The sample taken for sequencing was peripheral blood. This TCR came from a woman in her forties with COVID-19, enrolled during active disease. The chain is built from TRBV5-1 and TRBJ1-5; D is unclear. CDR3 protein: CASSPRGNQPQHF. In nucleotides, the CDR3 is TGCGCCAGCAGCCCCCGGGGCAATCAGCCCCAGCATTTT.